The clone carrying this T cell receptor beta chain was found many times. This entry belongs to a study of spatial heterogeneity in lung cancer. Overall study: As counted in raw reads, each unique TCR and UMI combination appeared more than ten times on average.

TCRdb re-derived calls from the 5' RACE reads in MiXCR, one entry per CDR3 protein. The data show 60,000 to 80,000 distinct CDR3 sequences, roughly 13% seen once. Time point defined: sample taken at primary tumor resection. From tumor, nontumor lung or frozen PBMC, whole RNA was taken unsorted for sequencing. The donors, fewer than 90 patients with untreated early-stage non-small cell lung cancer, provided the samples. After removal of 8 bases from V and 4 bases from J, the junction contained 15 bases not matched to a gene. This CDR3 comprises 15 residues. Germline V gives CDR1 DFQATT, CDR2 SNEGSKA (reference sequence).

The clonotype was recovered from a male donor with early-stage non-small cell lung cancer. The sequenced sample was PBMCs, obtained at surgery. The chain recombines TRBV20-1 with TRBJ2-3; 7 bases fit TRBD2. CDR3: CSTITSAVLADTQYF. The CDR3 nucleotides read TGCAGTACAATAACTAGCGCCGTTCTCGCAGATACGCAGTATTTT.